The 3 T cell receptor beta chains below come from one sample, sequenced in a study of cytomegalovirus exposure and HLA in healthy donors. The PCR made use of 60 Vbeta and 13 Jbeta primers. Data came from immunoSEQ multiplex PCR; TCRdb stores just in-frame clones and leaves some out. This sample has under 130,000 clones; about 71% occur once, and the top ten carry roughly 3.5%. The source material was PBMCs. Receptors originate from a woman in her forties or fifties in good health and CMV-seronegative.

The V call is TRBV11-2, the J call TRBJ1-1; D is unclear. The CDR3 contains 14 residues. The ends were cut back, 5 bases at V and 3 bases at J, with 13 bases in the middle. The germline V gene has CDR1 SGHAT and CDR2 FQNNGV. CDR3 residues: CASSPQVPDTEAFF. CDR3 bases: TGTGCCAGCAGCCCCCAAGTCCCGGACACTGAAGCTTTCTTT.

The gene calls are TRBV30 and TRBJ2-7, with TRBD2 identical over 8 bases. With 2 bases clipped from V and 4 bases from J, the junction kept 1 base outside the gene matches. The germline V gene has CDR1 GTSNPN and CDR2 SVGIG (reference sequence). The length of the CDR3 is 12 residues. In nucleotides, the CDR3 is TGTGCCTGGAGTAGCGGGGGTTACGAGCAGTACTTC. This translates into CAWSSGGYEQYF.

V is TRBV18 and J is TRBJ2-7; maybe TRBD2 (5 bases). V was pared by 2 bases and J by 5 bases, with 7 bases between. CDR3 size: 12 residues. Germline-derived CDR1 and CDR2 are KGHSH and LQKENI. The CDR3 region has the DNA TGTGCCAGCTCACCAGAGAGGGACGAGCAGTACTTC. Its translation is CASSPERDEQYF.